The 11 T cell receptor beta chains listed next were all sequenced from one sample in a study of blood T cell repertoires in COVID-19. Sequenced by immunoSEQ multiplex PCR; TCRdb stores in-frame clones only, minus some. The sample includes 250,000 to 400,000 clones, 88% of them seen just once. What was sequenced was peripheral blood. Receptors originate from a woman aged 30 to 39 with COVID-19, enrolled during active disease.

The sample holds one count of this clone. The chain combines TRBV27 with TRBJ2-7; maybe TRBD2 (7 bases). This CDR3 region has 15 residues. Trimming left V 7 bases short and J 3 bases short, with 19 bases between. The germline gives CDR1 MNHEY, CDR2 SMNVEV (reference sequence). In DNA form, the CDR3 reads TGTGCCAGCAAAACGCTCCGGGGAGGGGGCTACGAGCAGTACTTC. This gives the protein CASKTLRGGGYEQYF.

This rearrangement joins TRBV6-4 to TRBJ1-1, with D unresolved. The CDR3 contains 16 residues. From germline, CDR1 is MRHNA and CDR2 SNTAGT. Trimming removed 0 bases from V and 4 bases from J, with 15 bases in between. CDR3 residues: CASSDSIMGSPTEAFF. The CDR3 nucleotides read TGTGCCAGCAGTGACTCGATCATGGGGAGCCCCACTGAAGCTTTCTTT.

The CDR3 nucleotides are TGCAGCGGGGGGGTACAACCCCACAGAGATGAGCAGTTCTTC. It is translated as CSGGVQPHRDEQFF. The J gene is TRBJ2-1, the V gene TRBV29-1; D might be TRBD2 (6 bases). Looked up from germline, CDR1 is SQVTM and CDR2 is ANQGSEA. This CDR3 region has 14 residues. Between the trimmed V and J ends, which lost 7 bases and 8 bases, there was a span of 21 bases.

This clone was observed a few times. This chain joins TRBV2 and TRBJ2-5; 11 nucleotides line up with TRBD2. This CDR3 has 17 amino acids. Germline V gives CDR1 SNHLY, CDR2 FYNNEI. The J segment lost 1 base and the V segment lost 3 bases, leaving 7 bases of the junction unmatched. The chain's CDR3 is CASSDNTGLAVQETQYF. The CDR3, as DNA: TGTGCCAGCAGTGATAACACGGGACTAGCGGTCCAAGAGACCCAGTACTTC.

V usage is TRBV10-3 and J usage is TRBJ2-7, with D possibly matching TRBD2 (5 bases). The V gene's germline CDR1 is ENHRY and CDR2 SYGVKD. The CDR3 is 16 amino acids. The V gene lost 1 base and the J gene lost 0 bases, with 13 bases spanning the gap. The CDR3 loop reads CAISEYAQGSSYEQYF. The CDR3 DNA follows: TGTGCCATCAGTGAGTACGCTCAAGGGAGCTCCTACGAGCAGTACTTC.

This chain connects TRBV5-8 to TRBJ2-2; 9 nucleotides match TRBD1. This CDR3 has 15 residues. With V trimmed by 4 bases and J by 4 bases, 5 bases remained unmatched. CDR1 is SGHTS and CDR2 is YDEGEE in the germline V gene. The CDR3 loop is CASSPGTGITGELFF. The CDR3 nucleotides are TGTGCCAGCAGCCCCGGGACAGGGATCACCGGGGAGCTGTTTTTT.

Worth noting for this clone: Other DNA sequences from this sample encode an identical CDR3 as well. The chain carries TRBV12-3 or TRBV12-4 and TRBJ1-1, with no clear D. Between the trimmed V and J ends, which lost 5 bases and 0 bases, there was a span of 7 bases. This CDR3 has 13 residues. This CDR3 is CASSRSMNTEAFF. CDR3 in DNA: TGTGCCAGCAGTAGGAGCATGAACACTGAAGCTTTCTTT.

The rearrangement uses TRBV4-1 and TRBJ2-1; D may be TRBD1 (5 bases). Trimming took 2 bases from V and 10 from J, leaving 12 bases between them. The CDR3 length is 13 residues. Germline lookup yields CDR1 MGHRA and CDR2 YSYEKL. CDR3 sequence: CASSQKDSREQFF. The CDR3 coding sequence is TGCGCCAGCAGCCAAAAAGACAGCCGGGAGCAGTTCTTC.

V usage is TRBV2 and J usage is TRBJ1-1, with D maybe TRBD1 (5 bases). The CDR3 length is 15 residues. Germline assignment: CDR1 SNHLY and CDR2 FYNNEI. Trimming removed 3 bases at V and 7 bases at J, with 18 bases between. CDR3 region: CASSDHGGSGGEAFF. CDR3 coding DNA: TGTGCCAGCAGTGATCATGGAGGGTCCGGGGGTGAAGCTTTCTTT.

The chain carries TRBV9 and TRBJ1-5; D ambiguous. Looked up from germline, CDR1 is SGDLS and CDR2 is YYNGEE. This CDR3 region has 16 residues. V lost 4 bases to trimming and J lost 4 bases, with 18 bases between them. CDR3 sequence: CASSPWTLARNQPQHF. CDR3 DNA: TGTGCCAGCAGCCCCTGGACTCTCGCTAGGAATCAGCCCCAGCATTTT.

The genes are TRBV3-1 (or the pseudogene TRBV3-2) and TRBJ2-1; 9 nucleotides align to TRBD2. This CDR3 contains 15 residues. Trimming cost V 6 bases and J 4 bases; bases outside gene matches: 7. Germline V gene sequence: CDR1 LGHDT, CDR2 YNNKEL (reference sequence). The CDR3 region has the DNA TGTGCCAGCAGGGACCCCGGACTAGCGTACAATGAGCAGTTCTTC. Its translation is CASRDPGLAYNEQFF.